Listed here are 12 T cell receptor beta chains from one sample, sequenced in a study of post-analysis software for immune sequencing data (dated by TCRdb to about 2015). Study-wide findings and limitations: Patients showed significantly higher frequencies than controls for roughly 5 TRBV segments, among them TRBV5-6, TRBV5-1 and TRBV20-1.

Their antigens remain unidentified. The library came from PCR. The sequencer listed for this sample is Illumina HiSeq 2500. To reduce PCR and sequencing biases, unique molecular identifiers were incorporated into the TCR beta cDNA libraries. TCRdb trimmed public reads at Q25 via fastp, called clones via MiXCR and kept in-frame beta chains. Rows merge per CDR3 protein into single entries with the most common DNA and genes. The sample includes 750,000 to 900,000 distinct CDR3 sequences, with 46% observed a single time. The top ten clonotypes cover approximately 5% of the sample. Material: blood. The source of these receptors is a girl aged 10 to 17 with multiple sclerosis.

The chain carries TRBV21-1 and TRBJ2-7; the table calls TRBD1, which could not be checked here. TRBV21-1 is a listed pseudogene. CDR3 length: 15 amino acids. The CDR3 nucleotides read TGTGCCAGCAGCAAAGCAGGGACAGGGGCCTACGAGCAGTACTTC. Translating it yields CASSKAGTGAYEQYF.

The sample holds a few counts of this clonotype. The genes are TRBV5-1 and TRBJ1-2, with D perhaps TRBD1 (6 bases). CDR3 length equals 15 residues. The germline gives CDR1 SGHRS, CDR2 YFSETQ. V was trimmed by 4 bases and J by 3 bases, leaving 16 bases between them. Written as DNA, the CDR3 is TGCGCCAGCAGCCAGGGGCAGGGAAGGGACTATGGCTACACCTTC. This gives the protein CASSQGQGRDYGYTF.

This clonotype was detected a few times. CDR3 region: CASSIQQGGGYTF. DNA of the CDR3: TGTGCCAGCAGCATACAACAGGGGGGTGGCTACACCTTC. The rearrangement joins TRBV7-2 to TRBJ1-2; 8 positions match TRBD1. V dropped 5 bases and J dropped 7; count of bases not matched to a gene: 6. From germline, CDR1 is SGHTA and CDR2 FQGNSA. CDR3 size: 13 residues.

The CDR3 spells CASSETRRWSTETQYF. The CDR3 bases are TGTGCCAGCAGCGAAACACGGAGGTGGAGTACAGAGACCCAGTACTTC. The chain recombines TRBV21-1 with TRBJ2-5; the table's D gene call, TRBD2, was not cross checked with the DNA. TRBV21-1 is noted as a pseudogene. The CDR3 contains 16 residues.

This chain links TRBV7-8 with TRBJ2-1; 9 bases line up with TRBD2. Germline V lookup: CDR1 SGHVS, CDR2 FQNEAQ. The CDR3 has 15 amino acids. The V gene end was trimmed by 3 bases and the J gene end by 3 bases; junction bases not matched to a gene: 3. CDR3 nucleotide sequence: TGTGCCAGCAGCTTTAGCGGGAGAAACTACAATGAGCAGTTCTTC. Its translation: CASSFSGRNYNEQFF. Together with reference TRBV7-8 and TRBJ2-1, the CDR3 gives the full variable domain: GAGVSQSPRYKVAKRGQDVALRCDPISGHVSLFWYQQALGQGPEFLTYFQNEAQLDKSGLPSDRFFAERPEGSVSTLKIQRTQQEDSAVYLCASSFSGRNYNEQFFGPGTRLTVL.

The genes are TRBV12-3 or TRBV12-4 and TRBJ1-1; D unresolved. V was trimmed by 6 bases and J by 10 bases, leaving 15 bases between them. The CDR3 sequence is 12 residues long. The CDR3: CASSRRGGRAFF. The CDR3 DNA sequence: TGTGCCAGCAGCCGGCGGGGAGGTAGAGCTTTCTTT.

This chain's CDR3 is CASSRPEHNYGYTF. The CDR3 DNA reads TGTGCCAGCAGCCGACCGGAACATAACTATGGCTACACCTTC. The chain carries TRBV7-9 and TRBJ1-2; D ambiguous. Deletions cut 5 bases from V and 1 base from J, with 11 bases between. This CDR3 contains 14 residues. Germline lookup yields CDR1 SEHNR and CDR2 FQNEAQ (reference sequence).

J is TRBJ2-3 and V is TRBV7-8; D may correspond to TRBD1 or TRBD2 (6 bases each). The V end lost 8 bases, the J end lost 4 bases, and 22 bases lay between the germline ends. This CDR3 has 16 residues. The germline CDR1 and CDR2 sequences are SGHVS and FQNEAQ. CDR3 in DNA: TGTGCCAGCCAACCCGGTCGGGGGCGAAACGCAGATACGCAGTATTTT. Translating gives CASQPGRGRNADTQYF. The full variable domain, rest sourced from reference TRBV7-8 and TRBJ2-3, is GAGVSQSPRYKVAKRGQDVALRCDPISGHVSLFWYQQALGQGPEFLTYFQNEAQLDKSGLPSDRFFAERPEGSVSTLKIQRTQQEDSAVYLCASQPGRGRNADTQYFGPGTRLTVL.

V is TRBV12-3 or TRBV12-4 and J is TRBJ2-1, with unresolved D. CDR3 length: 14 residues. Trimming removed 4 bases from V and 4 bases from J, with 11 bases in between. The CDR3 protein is CASSSRPGYNEQFF. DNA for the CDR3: TGTGCCAGCAGTTCCCGACCCGGTTACAATGAGCAGTTCTTC.

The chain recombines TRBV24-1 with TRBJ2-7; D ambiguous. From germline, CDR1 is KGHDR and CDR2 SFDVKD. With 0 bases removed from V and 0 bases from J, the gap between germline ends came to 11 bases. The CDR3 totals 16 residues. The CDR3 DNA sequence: TGTGCCACCAGTGATTTGTTCATCGGTAGCTCCTACGAGCAGTACTTC. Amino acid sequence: CATSDLFIGSSYEQYF.

The CDR3 region has the DNA TGTGCCATCAGTGAAGGGATTGCAACTAATGAAAAACTGTTTTTT. It encodes CAISEGIATNEKLFF. The rearrangement joins TRBV10-3 to TRBJ1-4; no clear D. The CDR3 runs to 15 residues. V lost 3 bases to trimming and J lost 0 bases, with 8 bases between them. Germline lookup yields CDR1 ENHRY and CDR2 SYGVKD.

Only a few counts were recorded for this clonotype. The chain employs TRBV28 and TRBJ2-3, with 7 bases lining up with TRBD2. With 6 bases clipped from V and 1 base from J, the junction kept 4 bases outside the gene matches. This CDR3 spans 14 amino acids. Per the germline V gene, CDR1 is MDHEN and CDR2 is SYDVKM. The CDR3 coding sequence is TGTGCCAGCAGGGGAGGGCCCGGCACAGATACGCAGTATTTT. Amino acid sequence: CASRGGPGTDTQYF.